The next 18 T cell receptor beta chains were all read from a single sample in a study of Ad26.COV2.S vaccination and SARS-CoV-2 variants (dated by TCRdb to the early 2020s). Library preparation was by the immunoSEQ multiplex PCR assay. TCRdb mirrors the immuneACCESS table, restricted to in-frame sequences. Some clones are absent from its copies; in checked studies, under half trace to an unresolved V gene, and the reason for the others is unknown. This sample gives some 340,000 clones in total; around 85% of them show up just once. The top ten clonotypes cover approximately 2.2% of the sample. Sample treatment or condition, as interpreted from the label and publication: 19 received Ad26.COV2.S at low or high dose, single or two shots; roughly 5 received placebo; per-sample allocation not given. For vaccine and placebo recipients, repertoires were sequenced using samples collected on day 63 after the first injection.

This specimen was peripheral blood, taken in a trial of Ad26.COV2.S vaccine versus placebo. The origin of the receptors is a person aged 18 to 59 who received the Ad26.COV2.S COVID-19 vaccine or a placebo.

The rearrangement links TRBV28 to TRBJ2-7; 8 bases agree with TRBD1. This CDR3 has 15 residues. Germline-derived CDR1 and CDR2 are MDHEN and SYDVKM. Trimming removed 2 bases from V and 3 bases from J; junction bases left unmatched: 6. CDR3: CASSLPGTGLYEQYF. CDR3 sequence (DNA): TGTGCCAGCAGTTTACCCGGGACAGGACTCTACGAGCAGTACTTC.

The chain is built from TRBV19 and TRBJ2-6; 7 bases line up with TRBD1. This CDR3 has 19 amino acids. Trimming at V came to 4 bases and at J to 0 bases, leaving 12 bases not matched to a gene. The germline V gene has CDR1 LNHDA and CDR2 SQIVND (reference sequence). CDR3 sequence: CASSTRTGDLNSGANVLTF. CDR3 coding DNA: TGTGCCAGTAGTACCCGGACAGGCGACCTAAACTCTGGGGCCAACGTCCTGACTTTC.

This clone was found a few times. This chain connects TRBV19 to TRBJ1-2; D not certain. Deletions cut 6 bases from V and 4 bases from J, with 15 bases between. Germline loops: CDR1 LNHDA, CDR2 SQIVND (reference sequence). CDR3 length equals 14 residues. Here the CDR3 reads CASSPRSRSYGYTF. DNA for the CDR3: TGTGCCAGTAGCCCCAGGAGTCGCTCCTATGGCTACACCTTC.

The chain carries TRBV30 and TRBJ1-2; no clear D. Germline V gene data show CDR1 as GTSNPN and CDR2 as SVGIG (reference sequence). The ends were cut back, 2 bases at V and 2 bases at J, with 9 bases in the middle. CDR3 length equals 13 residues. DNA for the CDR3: TGTGCCTGGAGTAGGCAGAAAAACTATGGCTACACCTTC. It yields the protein CAWSRQKNYGYTF. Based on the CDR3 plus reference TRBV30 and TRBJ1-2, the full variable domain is SQTIHQWPATLVQPVGSPLSLECTVEGTSNPNLYWYRQAAGRGLQLLFYSVGIGQISSEVPQNLSASRPQDRQFILSSKKLLLSDSGFYLCAWSRQKNYGYTFGSGTRLTVV.

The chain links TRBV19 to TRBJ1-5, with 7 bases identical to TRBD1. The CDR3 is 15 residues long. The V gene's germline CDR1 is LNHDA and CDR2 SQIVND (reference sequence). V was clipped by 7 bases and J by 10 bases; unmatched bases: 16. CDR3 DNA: TGTGCCAGTAAAATGGACAGGCCCGATCTGGGACCCCAGCATTTT. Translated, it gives CASKMDRPDLGPQHF.

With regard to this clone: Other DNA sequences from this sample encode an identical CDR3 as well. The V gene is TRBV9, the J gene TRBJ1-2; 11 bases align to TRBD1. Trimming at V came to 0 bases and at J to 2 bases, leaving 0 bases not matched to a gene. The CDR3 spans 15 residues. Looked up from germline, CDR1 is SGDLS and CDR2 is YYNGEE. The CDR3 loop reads CASSVGTGGNYGYTF. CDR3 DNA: TGTGCCAGCAGCGTAGGGACAGGGGGCAACTATGGCTACACCTTC. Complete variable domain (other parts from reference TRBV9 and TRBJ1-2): DSGVTQTPKHLITATGQRVTLRCSPRSGDLSVYWYQQSLDQGLQFLIQYYNGEERAKGNILERFSAQQFPDLHSELNLSSLELGDSALYFCASSVGTGGNYGYTFGSGTRLTVV.

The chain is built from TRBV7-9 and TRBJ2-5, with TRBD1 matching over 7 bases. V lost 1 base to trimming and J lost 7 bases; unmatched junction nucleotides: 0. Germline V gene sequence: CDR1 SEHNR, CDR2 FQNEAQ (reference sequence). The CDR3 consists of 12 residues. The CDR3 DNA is TGTGCCAGCAGCTTAGACAGGGGGACCCAGTACTTC. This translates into CASSLDRGTQYF.

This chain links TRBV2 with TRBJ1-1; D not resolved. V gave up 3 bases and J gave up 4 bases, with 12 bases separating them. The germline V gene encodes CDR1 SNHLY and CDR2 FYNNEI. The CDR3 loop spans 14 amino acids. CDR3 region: CASSEKIRLTEAFF. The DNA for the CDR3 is TGTGCCAGCAGTGAGAAGATTAGGCTCACTGAAGCTTTCTTT. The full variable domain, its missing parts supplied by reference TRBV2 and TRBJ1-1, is EPEVTQTPSHQVTQMGQEVILRCVPISNHLYFYWYRQILGQKVEFLVSFYNNEISEKSEIFDDQFSVERPDGSNFTLKIRSTKLEDSAMYFCASSEKIRLTEAFFGQGTRLTVV.

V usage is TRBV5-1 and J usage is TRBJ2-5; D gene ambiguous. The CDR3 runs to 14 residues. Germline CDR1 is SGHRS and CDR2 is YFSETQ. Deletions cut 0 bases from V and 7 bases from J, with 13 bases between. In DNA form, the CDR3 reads TGCGCCAGCAGCTTGGTCGCAAACACTGGGACCCAGTACTTC. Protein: CASSLVANTGTQYF.

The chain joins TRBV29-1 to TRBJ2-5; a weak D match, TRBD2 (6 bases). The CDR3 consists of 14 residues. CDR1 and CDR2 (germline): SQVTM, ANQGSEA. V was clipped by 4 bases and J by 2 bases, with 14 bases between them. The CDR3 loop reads CSVAPGGVQETQYF. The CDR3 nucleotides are TGCAGCGTTGCGCCTGGAGGGGTACAAGAGACCCAGTACTTC.

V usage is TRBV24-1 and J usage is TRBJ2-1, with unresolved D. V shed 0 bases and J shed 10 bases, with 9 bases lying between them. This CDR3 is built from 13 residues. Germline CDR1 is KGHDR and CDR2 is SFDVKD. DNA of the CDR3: TGTGCCACCAGTGATTTGATGCTGGGGGAGCAGTTCTTC. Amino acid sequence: CATSDLMLGEQFF.

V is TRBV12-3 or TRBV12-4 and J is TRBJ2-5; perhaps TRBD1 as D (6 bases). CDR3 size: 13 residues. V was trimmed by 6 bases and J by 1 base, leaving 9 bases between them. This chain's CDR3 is CASRGDTQETQYF. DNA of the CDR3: TGTGCCAGCAGGGGGGACACCCAAGAGACCCAGTACTTC.

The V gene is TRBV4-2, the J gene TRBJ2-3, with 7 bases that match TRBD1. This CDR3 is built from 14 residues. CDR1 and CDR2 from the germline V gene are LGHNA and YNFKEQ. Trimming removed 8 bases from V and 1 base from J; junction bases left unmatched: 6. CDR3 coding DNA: TGTGCCAGCTTAAGGGGGCCCGGCACAGATACGCAGTATTTT. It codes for CASLRGPGTDTQYF.

The CDR3 loop is CASSLGSGGRTHEQYF. The CDR3 nucleotides read TGTGCCAGCAGCTTAGGGAGCGGGGGGCGGACCCACGAGCAGTACTTC. The chain is built from TRBV7-9 and TRBJ2-7, with 9 bases matching TRBD2. This CDR3 is built from 16 residues. V shed 1 base and J 5 bases; nucleotides not matched to a gene: 9. CDR1 SEHNR and CDR2 FQNEAQ come from the germline V gene (reference sequence).

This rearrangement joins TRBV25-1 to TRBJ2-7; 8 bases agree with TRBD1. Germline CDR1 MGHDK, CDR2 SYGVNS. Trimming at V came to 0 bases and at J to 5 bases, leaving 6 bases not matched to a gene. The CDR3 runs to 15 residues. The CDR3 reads CASSEYGQGKDEQYF. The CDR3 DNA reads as TGTGCCAGCAGTGAATATGGACAGGGCAAGGACGAGCAGTACTTC.

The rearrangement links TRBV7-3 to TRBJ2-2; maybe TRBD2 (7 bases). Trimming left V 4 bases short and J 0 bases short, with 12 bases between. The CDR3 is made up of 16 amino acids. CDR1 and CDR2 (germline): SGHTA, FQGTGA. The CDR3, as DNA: TGTGCCAGCAGCTCCCGGGGGGCGGCGAACACCGGGGAGCTGTTTTTT. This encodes CASSSRGAANTGELFF.

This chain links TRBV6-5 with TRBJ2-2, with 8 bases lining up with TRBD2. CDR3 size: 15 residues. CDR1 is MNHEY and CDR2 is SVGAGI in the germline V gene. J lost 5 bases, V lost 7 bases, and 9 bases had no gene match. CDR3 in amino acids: CASTARGGVTGELFF. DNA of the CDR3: TGTGCCAGCACCGCACGGGGGGGCGTTACCGGGGAGCTGTTTTTT.

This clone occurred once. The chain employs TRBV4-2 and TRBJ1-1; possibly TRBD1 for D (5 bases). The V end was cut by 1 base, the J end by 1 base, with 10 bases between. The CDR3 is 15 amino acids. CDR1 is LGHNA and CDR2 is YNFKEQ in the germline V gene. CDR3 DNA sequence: TGTGCCAGCAGCCAAGTATGGGGGGAGAACACTGAAGCTTTCTTT. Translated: CASSQVWGENTEAFF.